This entry concerns a single T cell receptor (beta chain). This sample was taken from a study of blood T cell repertoires in COVID-19. At the level of the study: From T cells, B-cell-depleted T cells, or PBMCs came the material, which was cDNA or gDNA.

Using immunoSEQ multiplex PCR, the repertoire was profiled, and TCRdb retains in-frame clones only, with some absent. Counted here are about 250,000 clones, 90% to 95% occurring once; the ten biggest clones make up 1.5% to 2%. The CDR3 totals 15 residues. The germline CDR1 and CDR2 sequences are SNHLY and FYNNEI. Trimming left V 2 bases short and J 0 bases short, with 8 bases between. Individuals aged roughly 18 to 95 years were recruited from around 22 US areas. Symptom resolution, clearance, or two negative PCRs marked donors in Cohort 3 as recovered. This chain joins TRBV2 and TRBJ1-5; D gene uncertain. Sequenced sample: PBMCs or T cells enriched from blood (not recorded which). The receptor was isolated from a woman younger than 30 who had recovered from COVID-19. The CDR3 DNA reads as TGTGCCAGCAGTGAAAGAACGGGTAGCAATCAGCCCCAGCATTTT. It codes for CASSERTGSNQPQHF.